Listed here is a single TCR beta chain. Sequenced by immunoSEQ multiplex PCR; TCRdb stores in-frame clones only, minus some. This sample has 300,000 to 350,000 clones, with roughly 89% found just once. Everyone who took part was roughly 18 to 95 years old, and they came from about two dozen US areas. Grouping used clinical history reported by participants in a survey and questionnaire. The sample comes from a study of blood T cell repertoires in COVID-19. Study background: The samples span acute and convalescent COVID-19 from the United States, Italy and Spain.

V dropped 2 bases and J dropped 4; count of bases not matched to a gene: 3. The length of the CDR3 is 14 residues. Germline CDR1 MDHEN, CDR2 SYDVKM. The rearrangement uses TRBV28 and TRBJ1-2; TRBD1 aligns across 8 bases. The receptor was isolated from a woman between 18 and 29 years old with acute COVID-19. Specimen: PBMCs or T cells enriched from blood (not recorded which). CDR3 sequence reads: CASSLGDRLYGYTF. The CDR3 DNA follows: TGTGCCAGCAGTTTAGGGGACAGGCTCTATGGCTACACCTTC.